A single sample is the source of the 15 T cell receptor beta chains below, sequenced in a study of a mutant IDH1 vaccine in newly diagnosed glioma. The protocol was immunoSEQ multiplex PCR, while the TCRdb copy is restricted to in-frame clones and leaves out a portion. The top ten hold about 10% of the sample, which has more than 25,000 clones, almost 80% seen once. The antigens these receptors bind are not known. This sample's time point: week 35, safety follow-up. Every vaccine dose comprised 300 ug of mutant IDH1 20-mer peptide plus topical imiquimod. This material consisted of PBMCs, taken from a glioma patient whose treatment included an IDH1 peptide vaccine. Source of these receptors: a woman aged 25 to 39 with glioma. Some clones in this sample may be carry-over from other donors' samples.

The V gene is TRBV30, the J gene TRBJ1-4, with D possibly TRBD1 on 5 matching bases. In germline, CDR1 is GTSNPN, CDR2 SVGIG (reference sequence). This CDR3 is 14 amino acids long. V was pared by 3 bases and J by 8 bases, with 16 bases between. CDR3 loop: CAWSPGDGGEKLFF. For the CDR3, the DNA is TGTGCCTGGAGCCCGGGGGATGGAGGAGAAAAACTGTTTTTT.

The rearrangement uses TRBV29-1 and TRBJ2-2; weak D call: TRBD2 (6 bases). V was trimmed by 6 bases and J by 0 bases, leaving 11 bases between them. CDR1 is SQVTM and CDR2 is ANQGSEA in the germline V gene. This CDR3 has 14 residues. CDR3 sequence: CSVRGIANTGELFF. The CDR3 nucleotides read TGCAGCGTCCGGGGGATAGCGAACACCGGGGAGCTGTTTTTT.

This clone came up a few times. V gene TRBV14 combines with J gene TRBJ1-5; maybe TRBD1 (6 bases). With 0 bases removed from V and 2 bases from J, the gap between germline ends came to 17 bases. Germline V lookup: CDR1 SGHDN, CDR2 FVKESK. The CDR3 loop spans 18 amino acids. The CDR3 is CASSQERLNRVGNQPQHF. CDR3 DNA: TGTGCCAGCAGCCAAGAGCGGTTGAACAGGGTTGGCAATCAGCCCCAGCATTTT.

By proportion, this clone is medium-sized. J is TRBJ1-5 and V is TRBV30, with D hard to call. The germline V gene has CDR1 GTSNPN and CDR2 SVGIG (reference sequence). This CDR3 region has 14 residues. The V end lost 3 bases, the J end lost 3 bases, and 12 bases lay between the germline ends. The CDR3 region has the DNA TGTGCCTGGAGGGGCCAGGCCTCCAATCAGCCCCAGCATTTT. It codes for CAWRGQASNQPQHF.

This chain uses TRBV30 with TRBJ1-2; D gene ambiguous. Trimming shortened V by 5 bases and J by 0 bases, and 7 bases separated the two germline ends. The germline gives CDR1 GTSNPN, CDR2 SVGIG (reference sequence). The CDR3 runs to 12 residues. CDR3 bases: TGTGCCTGGGCGTCAGCTAACTATGGCTACACCTTC. It translates to CAWASANYGYTF.

J is TRBJ2-7 and V is TRBV30, with unresolved D. Looked up from germline, CDR1 is GTSNPN and CDR2 is SVGIG (reference sequence). Trimming cost V 2 bases and J 0 bases, with 5 bases left between them. The CDR3 loop spans 12 amino acids. In DNA, the CDR3 is TGTGCCTGGAGTCCTAGCTCCTACGAGCAGTACTTC. Its translation: CAWSPSSYEQYF. The variable domain in full, completed from reference TRBV30 and TRBJ2-7, reads SQTIHQWPATLVQPVGSPLSLECTVEGTSNPNLYWYRQAAGRGLQLLFYSVGIGQISSEVPQNLSASRPQDRQFILSSKKLLLSDSGFYLCAWSPSSYEQYFGPGTRLTVT.

The V gene is TRBV29-1, the J gene TRBJ2-7, with D perhaps matching TRBD1 (5 bases). Trimming removed 1 base from V and 6 bases from J, with 19 bases in between. CDR3 size: 15 residues. Germline V gives CDR1 SQVTM, CDR2 ANQGSEA. DNA for the CDR3: TGCAGCGTTGAAGCTACTGACCAGGGATTTGCCGAGCAGTACTTC. The encoded protein is CSVEATDQGFAEQYF.

This clone was detected only a few times. The genes are TRBV30 and TRBJ1-1; TRBD1 matches 8 bases. In germline, CDR1 is GTSNPN, CDR2 SVGIG (reference sequence). The CDR3 is 13 residues long. Losses at the gene ends were 3 bases for V and 3 bases for J; bases not matched to a gene: 3. CDR3 sequence: CAWRQGGDTEAFF. As DNA, the CDR3 is TGTGCCTGGAGACAGGGGGGCGACACTGAAGCTTTCTTT.

The rearrangement links TRBV6-6 to TRBJ1-5; D gene unclear. V lost 0 bases, J lost 13 bases, and 13 bases lay in between. The CDR3 is 13 amino acids. CDR1 MNHNY and CDR2 SVGAGI come from the germline V gene (reference sequence). The CDR3 protein is CASSYSFSNPQHF. CDR3 nucleotides: TGTGCCAGCAGTTACTCGTTTTCCAACCCTCAGCATTTT.

The chain couples TRBV7-2 to TRBJ2-1; 8 bases map to TRBD1. Trimming at V came to 5 bases and at J to 3 bases, leaving 3 bases not matched to a gene. The V gene's germline CDR1 is SGHTA and CDR2 FQGNSA. The CDR3 spans 14 residues. CDR3 in DNA: TGTGCCAGCAGCCCTACAGGGGGCTACAATGAGCAGTTCTTC. The encoded protein is CASSPTGGYNEQFF.

The V call is TRBV15, the J call TRBJ2-1; D ambiguous. CDR3 length: 17 residues. The V end was cut by 2 bases, the J end by 11 bases, with 25 bases between. Germline loops: CDR1 LNHNV, CDR2 YYDKDF (reference sequence). The CDR3: CATSRPDPPGSSAQQFF. The DNA of the CDR3 is TGTGCCACCAGCAGACCCGACCCCCCCGGTAGCTCTGCACAGCAGTTCTTC.

This chain connects TRBV5-4 to TRBJ2-5; tentative D call: TRBD2 (5 bases). Germline V lookup: CDR1 SGHNT, CDR2 YYREEE (reference sequence). The V end lost 3 bases, the J end lost 5 bases, and 11 bases lay between the germline ends. This CDR3 has 13 residues. In nucleotides, the CDR3 is TGTGCCAGCAGCTCCCGTGCGGGCGAGACCCAGTACTTC. It codes for CASSSRAGETQYF.

The table lists this clone with a count of one. The chain carries TRBV21-1 and TRBJ2-2; the table names TRBD2, a call not compared with the DNA. TRBV21-1 is annotated as a pseudogene. The CDR3 has 16 residues. CDR3 in amino acids: CASSKEAAGDSGELFF. The CDR3 DNA is TGTGCCAGCAGCAAAGAGGCAGCGGGAGATTCCGGGGAGCTGTTTTTT.

CDR3 in amino acids: CASSAHRDSSTEAFF. The DNA of the CDR3 is TGTGCCAGTAGCGCCCACAGGGATAGTAGCACTGAAGCTTTCTTT. The V and J genes are TRBV19 and TRBJ1-1; D is possibly TRBD1 (6 bases). CDR1 is LNHDA and CDR2 is SQIVND in the germline V gene (reference sequence). V dropped 6 bases and J dropped 4 bases, with 18 bases sitting between them. This CDR3 spans 15 amino acids.

The J gene is TRBJ1-1, the V gene TRBV28; no clear D. Germline CDR1 MDHEN, CDR2 SYDVKM. V was trimmed by 6 bases and J by 4 bases, leaving 15 bases between them. This CDR3 spans 14 amino acids. The CDR3 coding sequence is TGTGCCAGCAGCCCCCCGAGGCGGGCCACTGAAGCTTTCTTT. Translation: CASSPPRRATEAFF.